A single T cell receptor (beta chain) is shown here with its context. It has no known antigen specificity. No clone much larger than this one lies a single base away; base qualities are absent. Library generation was performed with the immunoSEQ multiplex PCR assay. For the multiplex PCR, a mixture combining 60 forward primers for TCR Vbeta segments and 13 reverse primers for TCR Jbeta segments was used. The CDR3 region of rearranged TCR beta genes was amplified from genomic DNA with a multiplex PCR assay. The Illumina HiSeq System was used to sequence the amplified TCR beta libraries as 87-base-pair reads. The published analysis was carried out like this. In a later analysis, tens of millions of unique TCR beta chains were counted across the roughly 610 repertoires, and roughly 11 million of these chains were shared by at least two donors. A nearest-neighbor algorithm error-corrected the raw reads and collapsed the reads into unique sequences, merging closely related sequences to remove PCR and sequencing errors. V, D and J gene segments were assigned by aligning CDR3 sequences to IMGT reference sequences. For a sequence to be retained, at least a six-nucleotide match to both a V gene segment and a J gene segment was required. Rearrangements were called productive when the CDR3 lacked stop codons and stayed in frame with V and J; all others were non-productive. CDR3 was defined by IMGT convention, running from the second conserved V-encoded cysteine to the conserved J-encoded phenylalanine. In an earlier analysis of more than 550 of the donors, sequences lacking an unambiguous match to a single V gene segment were excluded. In an earlier analysis of approximately 550 of the donors, V segments were called functional above 56.7% productive rearrangements and were called segregating when the between-donor standard deviation exceeded 5%. A statistical classification framework was developed to diagnose cytomegalovirus status using the catalog of TCR beta chain sequences. V and J gene assignment, in a later analysis, came from comparing TCR nucleotide sequences with IMGT/GENE-DB human TR gene sequences. Using the TCRdist pipeline, a later analysis assigned CDR3 sequences along with most-parsimonious VDJ recombination scenarios. A later analysis defined each TCR beta chain by its CDR3 amino acid sequence plus V-gene family, and excluded reads lacking a unique V-gene family. As a way to deal with suspected cross-contamination and a sequencing artifact, a later analysis dropped hundreds of nucleotide sequences that were highly shared and had low generation probability. A later analysis calculated a clonal expansion index for each public chain from normalized within-repertoire ranks of inferred template counts. In a later analysis, generation probabilities were computed using a VDJ recombination model fitted to out-of-frame rearrangements, and the results were checked against IGoR. In a later analysis, hypergeometric tests were used to score TCR-TCR, TCR-HLA and TCR-CMV co-occurrence, with a repertoire-size bias correction applied to TCR pairs. In a later analysis, false discovery rates were estimated by permuting HLA or CMV assignments 20 times. In a later analysis, co-occurring TCRs were grouped with DBSCAN, and TCRdist sequence similarity was added when clustering was performed within HLA-allele-positive subsets. Repertoires with fewer than 30,000 or more than 120,000 public chains, plus five repertoires with anomalous nucleotide sharing, were excluded from co-occurrence clustering. The source is immuneACCESS, and TCRdb retained only in-frame sequences with V and J called. Part of the clones is not carried over; for the studies checked, unresolved V genes explain less than half of this, and the remainder is unexplained. V and J calls and clone size follow that table, whereas D and trimming were derived from the DNA. A total of around 190,000 clones appear in this sample, around 87% of them only once. Of the sample, roughly 0.98% is held by the ten largest clones.

The source of the sample is a study of cytomegalovirus exposure and HLA in healthy donors (dated by TCRdb to 2015 to 2018). About the full investigation: An earlier analysis of under 600 of the donors reported approximately 270 Gb of sequence data and about 100 million unique TCR beta sequences from 190 million or so T cells. An early release covering around 630 HLA-typed donors comprised 250 to 350 gigabases of sequencing data and 85 million to 100 million unique TCR sequences. Among the roughly 390 genotyped donors, approximately 82% belonged to the genetic ancestry cluster associated with self-reported Caucasian donors. The aim of the study was to test whether cataloging public T cell receptors could identify signatures of past pathogen exposure. The study profiled the T cell repertoires of hundreds of subjects by immunosequencing and related them to cytomegalovirus serostatus. A separate validation cohort of 90 to 150 different subjects was used in addition to the roughly 640-subject first cohort. The study combined high-throughput TCR immunosequencing, statistical association of individual TCRs with disease status, and machine learning to predict cytomegalovirus infection status. To study patterns of TCR occurrence, a later analysis re-analyzed previously published TCR beta repertoires from 600 to 750 donors and added high-resolution HLA genotyping. In the later analysis, no new phenotypic data were used to find candidate immune exposures; instead, reliance was placed on TCR beta sequences and their occurrence across donors. In an earlier analysis of 500 to 650 of the donors, high-throughput TCR beta sequencing was used to judge whether each TCR beta V gene segment behaved as functional or pseudogenic. Donor age, sex, ethnicity and CMV serostatus were compiled alongside the repertoire data. In a later genetic analysis, genome-wide SNP genotypes for about 65% of the roughly 700 donors were used, and that subset was treated as a discovery cohort. All discovery cohort repertoires had been generated on a single sequencing platform. Both class I and class II loci were covered by HLA typing, at four-digit resolution. The number of typed donors differed by locus: roughly 629-630 for A, B, C, DRB1 and DQB1; 522 for DQA1; approximately 610 for DPA1; and 400 to 480 for DPB1. A handful of DR-DQ haplotypes were handled as single units for association and clustering because linkage in the cohort was strong. Among approximately 370 genotyped donors of the cohort, an average of roughly 230,000 unique TCR beta nucleotide sequences was sequenced per donor, of which 15% to 20% were non-productive.

The cohort comprised 550 to 700 healthy bone marrow donors. All cohort members were sampled while nominally healthy, although unrecorded immune exposures were likely present. The donor tested CMV seronegative and was one of the 352 seronegative cohort members. Every donor gave a peripheral blood sample, and the peripheral blood mononuclear cells from that sample were used for TCR beta sequencing. Genomic DNA was extracted from the blood cell samples with the Qiagen DNeasy Blood Extraction Kit. V loses 2 bases of germline sequence and J loses 1 base, and the interval between the two ends is 8 bases. The germline V gene (reference sequence) provides CDR1 MNHNY and CDR2 SVGAGI. From the cysteine through the phenylalanine, the CDR3 covers 14 amino acids. Just the 42-base CDR3 DNA is kept, in frame starting at base 1. What the authors observed across the whole study: While some public TCRs were present in many individuals, most TCR sequences turned up only very rarely across donors. The study gave a list of over 150 TCR beta chains associated with cytomegalovirus. In an earlier analysis of about 600 of the donors, most TCR beta V segments appeared in productive rearrangements about 87% or about 30% of the time, broadly matching IMGT annotations. The classifier was reported to diagnose cytomegalovirus status with high specificity and sensitivity in both the original and validation cohorts. Immune exposure information for the cohort was limited to CMV serostatus. Most CMV-associated TCR beta chains appeared to be HLA-restricted in a later analysis, and the HLA associations seemed to be driven largely by CMV exposure. HLA typing was unavailable for some donors at each locus, so association tests used only the typed subset. Because counts were too low, some 17 rarely observed V segments, including chromosome 9 orphons, were left out of the earlier analysis of over 550 of the donors. Sequencing depth was assumed to be roughly uniform across donors in the presence/absence analyses, though that assumption may not hold. When HLA alleles, especially DR and DQ, strongly co-occurred, TCR associations were difficult to assign to individual alleles. A cluster of highly shared sequence variants was judged likely to represent a technical artifact of the sequencing pipeline. A further reported finding was that TCR beta sequences accurately predicted the HLA-A and HLA-B alleles for most subjects in the first cohort. Linkage disequilibrium might explain the correlated functional status among segregating V segments, but an unknown experimental factor could not be excluded. In this cohort, only TCR beta chains were sequenced, and detectable features were limited by the absence of alpha or paired-chain data. A later analysis found that HLA-associated TCR beta chains were more clonally expanded and had lower generation probabilities than equally common non-associated chains. A later analysis found that TCR association rates varied across HLA loci, with DRB1 alleles showing the most associated TCRs and HLA-C alleles the fewest. In vitro tests confirmed that a few of the cytomegalovirus-associated TCR beta chains recognize cytomegalovirus antigens. Compared with the roughly 700-donor mean, donors in an Asian-associated ancestry cluster had fewer N-insertions in productive TCRs, according to a later genetic analysis. Some IMGT-functional V segments, including TRBV6-2 and TRBV6-3, could not be told apart with the 87-base-pair reads, so those segments were excluded. Several of the top co-occurrence clusters appeared to be linked to parvovirus B19, influenza, CMV and Epstein-Barr virus, according to a later analysis. In a later analysis, 15,000 to 20,000 TCR beta sequences were associated with specific HLA alleles at a false discovery rate of 0.05. V-gene and J-gene trimming of TCR beta chains was associated with a missense DCLRE1C variant in a later genetic analysis, and the association was replicated in an independent cohort. The authors suggested that the approach could potentially be generalized to other disease states and immunological phenotypes.

The sequence was obtained from a boy younger than 10 in good health and CMV-seronegative. The chain was built from TRBV6-6 and TRBJ1-1; TRBD1 is a weak D gene call, 5 bases matching. Material for sequencing was PBMCs. The nucleotide sequence is given as TGTGCCAGCAGTTACGGGGCTGGGAACACTGAAGCTTTCTTT. Its coded protein is CASSYGAGNTEAFF.